A single TCR beta chain is shown here with its context. Per germline, CDR1 LNHDA and CDR2 SQIVND (reference sequence). The CDR3 has 11 residues. With 7 bases removed from V and 6 bases from J, the gap between germline ends came to 10 bases. These data are taken from a study of blood T cell repertoires in COVID-19. Using immunoSEQ multiplex PCR, the repertoire was profiled, and TCRdb retains in-frame clones only, with some absent. The sample lists around 160,000 clones; under 90% were seen once. The chain couples TRBV19 to TRBJ2-7; D is perhaps TRBD1 (6 bases). The specimen sequenced was peripheral blood. This clonotype originated in a woman of 80 years or more with acute or convalescent COVID-19. Here the CDR3 reads CASKGEGEQYF. As DNA, the CDR3 is TGTGCCAGTAAGGGGGAAGGCGAGCAGTACTTC.